One sample yielded the 13 T cell receptor beta chains listed below, sequenced in a study of T cells in Graves' hyperthyroidism and ophthalmopathy. Amplification targeted TCR beta CDR3 regions from RNA transcripts. HTBI primers were the set used in a first-round RT-PCR of the TCR CDR3. TCRdb redid the calling of the multiplex PCR reads with MiXCR, one entry per CDR3 protein. The sample includes over 400,000 distinct CDR3 sequences, about 20% seen only once; the top ten take about half. Sample: blood. The receptor source for this set is a woman between 70 and 85 years old with Graves' ophthalmopathy.

A word on this clonotype: A read error may be the cause here, since a much bigger clone is one base away. The genes are TRBV12-3 or TRBV12-4 and TRBJ2-3; no reliable D call. The length of the CDR3 is 14 residues. The CDR3 DNA follows: TGTGCCACCAGTGGCCCCCGTAGGTCAGATACGCAGTATTTT. The encoded protein is CATSGPRRSDTQYF.

V is TRBV7-8 and J is TRBJ2-2; 9 positions agree with TRBD2. Germline values: CDR1 SGHVS, CDR2 FQNEAQ. Trimming cost V 5 bases and J 0 bases; bases outside gene matches: 7. There are 17 residues in the CDR3. The CDR3 nucleotides read TGTGCCAGCAGCCAGATGACTAGCGGAACGAACACCGGGGAGCTGTTTTTT. Translated: CASSQMTSGTNTGELFF.

The V gene is TRBV4-2, the J gene TRBJ1-1, with TRBD1 identical over 7 bases. The CDR3 contains 16 residues. CDR1 is LGHNA and CDR2 is YNFKEQ in the germline V gene. V shed 2 bases, J shed 0 bases, and the junction held 6 bases outside the gene matches. CDR3 nucleotide sequence: TGTGCCAGCAGCCAACCCGGGACAGACGTGAACACTGAAGCTTTCTTT. This codes for CASSQPGTDVNTEAFF.

This clonotype was seen many times. The J gene is TRBJ2-3, the V gene TRBV7-9, with 9 positions matching TRBD2. CDR3 size: 16 residues. CDR1 and CDR2 (germline): SEHNR, FQNEAQ (reference sequence). J was trimmed by 3 bases and V by 1 base; bases with no gene match: 5. This CDR3 reads CASSLDRSGRTDTQYF. CDR3 nucleotides: TGTGCCAGCAGCTTAGACCGTAGCGGGAGAACAGATACGCAGTATTTT. Filled out from reference TRBV7-9 and TRBJ2-3, the complete variable domain reads DTGVSQNPRHKITKRGQNVTFRCDPISEHNRLYWYRQTLGQGPEFLTYFQNEAQLEKSRLLSDRFSAERPKGSFSTLEIQRTEQGDSAMYLCASSLDRSGRTDTQYFGPGTRLTVL.

The sample holds a few counts of this clonotype. This chain uses TRBV19 with TRBJ2-1; 8 bases align to TRBD2. The CDR3 contains 13 residues. V shed 4 bases, J shed 9 bases, and the junction held 5 bases outside the gene matches. Germline CDR1 and CDR2: LNHDA and SQIVND (reference sequence). The CDR3 reads CASSTAGGGEQFF. The CDR3 coding sequence is TGTGCCAGTAGTACGGCGGGGGGAGGTGAGCAGTTCTTC.

This clonotype showed up just a few times. The chain couples TRBV7-2 to TRBJ2-6; TRBD2 agrees at 7 bases. The V and J ends lost 3 bases and 4 bases, in that order; junction bases with no gene match: 3. CDR1 and CDR2 from the germline V gene are SGHTA and FQGNSA. The CDR3 is 15 residues long. The CDR3 bases are TGTGCCAGCAGCTTTGGGGGGGGAGGGGCCAACGTCCTGACTTTC. Its protein is CASSFGGGGANVLTF.

Points on this clonotype: At one end, the junction sequence differs from germline, possibly due to a read error. V gene TRBV6-1 combines with J gene TRBJ1-4, with D perhaps TRBD1 (5 bases). The CDR3 spans 14 residues. Germline V CDR1 and CDR2: MNHNS, SASEGT. CDR3 region: CAGSRDVANEKLFF. Here the CDR3 DNA reads TGTGCCGGCAGCCGGGACGTCGCTAATGAAAAACTGTTTTTT.

This clonotype was seen repeatedly, ten times or more. This chain joins TRBV28 and TRBJ1-4, with D tentatively TRBD1 (6 bases). The CDR3 totals 14 residues. Germline V lookup: CDR1 MDHEN, CDR2 SYDVKM. V was pared by 8 bases and J by 8 bases, with 18 bases between. CDR3 sequence reads: CASCPGGMVEKLFF. The DNA for the CDR3 is TGTGCCAGCTGTCCGGGGGGCATGGTCGAAAAACTGTTTTTT.

This clonotype was observed once. A much larger clonotype is one base distant, so this may be a read error. The gene calls are TRBV12-3 or TRBV12-4 and TRBJ2-7; D not certain. Trimming stripped 9 bases from V and 5 bases from J, with 20 bases between. The CDR3 runs to 14 residues. This chain's CDR3 is CASKHGRRVNEQYF. DNA for the CDR3: TGTGCCAGTAAACACGGCCGAAGGGTCAACGAGCAGTACTTC.

The chain has TRBV9 and TRBJ2-2; no definite D call. The J call may be in error: the DNA end matches TRBJ1-1 better. This CDR3 contains 13 residues. The germline gives CDR1 SGDLS, CDR2 YYNGEE. DNA for the CDR3: TGTGCCAGCAGCGTAGTAGAGGGAATTGGAGCTTTCTTT. Encoded protein: CASSVVEGIGAFF.

This rearrangement joins TRBV7-2 to TRBJ1-6; TRBD1 matches 8 bases. The junction had 5 bases not matched to a gene; V was cut back by 4 bases and J by 3 bases. The CDR3 totals 16 residues. In germline, CDR1 is SGHTA, CDR2 FQGNSA. Here the CDR3 reads CASSWGQAFYNSPLHF. CDR3 sequence (DNA): TGTGCCAGCAGCTGGGGACAGGCCTTCTATAATTCACCCCTCCACTTT.

This clonotype occurred once. This rearrangement joins TRBV19 to TRBJ2-1; D is undetermined. The V gene's germline CDR1 is LNHDA and CDR2 SQIVND (reference sequence). This CDR3 region has 11 residues. With 5 bases removed from V and 10 bases from J, the gap between germline ends came to 9 bases. The DNA for the CDR3 is TGTGCCAGTAGTCCAAAGGAGGAGCAGTTCTTC. It translates to CASSPKEEQFF. Combining the CDR3 with reference TRBV19 and TRBJ2-1 gives the whole variable domain DGGITQSPKYLFRKEGQNVTLSCEQNLNHDAMYWYRQDPGQGLRLIYYSQIVNDFQKGDIAEGYSVSREKKESFPLTVTSAQKNPTAFYLCASSPKEEQFFGPGTRLTVL.

The chain recombines TRBV6-1 with TRBJ1-5; D is unresolved. Per germline, CDR1 MNHNS and CDR2 SASEGT. The CDR3 length is 14 residues. Trimming pared 5 bases from V and 2 bases from J, leaving 10 bases between. The CDR3 is CASSFGDGNQPQHF. CDR3 coding DNA: TGTGCCAGCAGTTTCGGCGATGGCAATCAGCCCCAGCATTTT.